This T cell receptor beta chain was identified in a study of blood T cell repertoires in COVID-19. Overall study: Sites in the United States, Italy and Spain provided acute and convalescent COVID-19 samples.

The authors' processing: The assay estimated nucleated cells by amplifying reference gene primers. The data were produced by immunoSEQ multiplex PCR, yet TCRdb's version contains in-frame clones alone and is incomplete. That table is the source of V, J and clone size, and D and trimming were worked out from the DNA. The table records about 260,000 clones, roughly nine tenths of them present only once. CDR3 length: 14 amino acids. Germline assignment: CDR1 GTSNPN and CDR2 SVGIG (reference sequence). The V and J ends lost 0 bases and 4 bases, in that order; junction bases with no gene match: 4. Participant age was roughly 18 to 89 years, and participants resided in fewer than 25 US areas. The study assigned cohorts using participant-reported clinical history. On this clone itself: This sample also contains other DNA sequences that code for the same CDR3.

This TCR was sampled from a woman aged 50 to 65 who had recovered from COVID-19. The sequenced material came from PBMCs or T cells enriched from blood (not recorded which). The J gene is TRBJ2-7, the V gene TRBV30, with 9 bases that match TRBD1. The DNA of the CDR3 is TGTGCCTGGAGTGTTGGGACAGGGAGGTACGAGCAGTACTTC. Amino acid sequence: CAWSVGTGRYEQYF.